Sequencing of this T cell receptor beta chain was carried out in a study of T-cell memory formation after mild COVID-19. 5'RACE with constant-segment primers built TCRalpha and TCRbeta cDNA libraries with UMIs. TCRdb reprocessed the 5' RACE reads via MiXCR and lists one record per CDR3 protein. The sample shows 470,000 or so distinct CDR3 sequences, 20% of them seen only once. After removal of 6 bases from V and 7 bases from J, the junction contained 21 bases not matched to a gene. Germline V gene lookup returns CDR1 MNHEY and CDR2 SVGAGI. CDR3 length: 18 residues. There are a few counts of this clonotype. Antigen: not known. Whole-study results and caveats: Whether second-wave clones peaking at day 37 were SARS-CoV-2 specific went unconfirmed. The pre-infection memory compartment contained some responding clones, suggesting cross-reactive memory joined. Mainly in CM and EM were contracting CD4+ clones; CD8+ were in EMRA.

Source material: PBMCs or a T cell subset sorted from them (not recorded which). V gene TRBV6-5 combines with J gene TRBJ2-1; 7 nucleotides match TRBD1. The clonotype originates from an adult woman who had mild COVID-19 (a few samples of this study predate the infection). Cell type and time point are not known. The CDR3 loop is CASSWALPGGKLRNEQFF. The DNA for the CDR3 is TGTGCCAGCAGCTGGGCCCTCCCAGGGGGAAAGTTGAGGAATGAGCAGTTCTTC.